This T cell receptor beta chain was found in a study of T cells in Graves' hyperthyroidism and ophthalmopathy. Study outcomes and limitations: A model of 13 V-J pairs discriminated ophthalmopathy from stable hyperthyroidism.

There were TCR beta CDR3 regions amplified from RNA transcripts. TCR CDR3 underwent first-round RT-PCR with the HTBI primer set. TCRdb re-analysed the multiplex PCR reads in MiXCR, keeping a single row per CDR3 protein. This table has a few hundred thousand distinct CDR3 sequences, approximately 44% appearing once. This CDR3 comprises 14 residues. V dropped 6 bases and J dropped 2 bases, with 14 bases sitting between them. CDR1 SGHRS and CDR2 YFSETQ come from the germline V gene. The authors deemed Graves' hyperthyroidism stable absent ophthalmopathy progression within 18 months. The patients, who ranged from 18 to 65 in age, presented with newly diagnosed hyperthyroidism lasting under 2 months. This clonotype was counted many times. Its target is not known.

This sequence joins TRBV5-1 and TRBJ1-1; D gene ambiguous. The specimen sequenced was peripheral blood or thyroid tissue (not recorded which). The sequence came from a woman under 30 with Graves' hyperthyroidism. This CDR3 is CASIPGPTNTEAFF. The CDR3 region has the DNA TGCGCCAGCATTCCCGGACCGACAAACACTGAAGCTTTCTTT. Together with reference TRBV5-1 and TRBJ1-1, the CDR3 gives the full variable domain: KAGVTQTPRYLIKTRGQQVTLSCSPISGHRSVSWYQQTPGQGLQFLFEYFSETQRNKGNFPGRFSGRQFSNSRSEMNVSTLELGDSALYLCASIPGPTNTEAFFGQGTRLTVV.